The present TCR beta chain was sequenced within a study of response to subunit inactivated influenza vaccine. This CDR3 has 14 residues. The germline CDR1 and CDR2 sequences are SGDLS and YYNGEE. The ends were cut back, 0 bases at V and 6 bases at J, with 11 bases in the middle. TCRdb reprocessed the RT-PCR reads via MiXCR and lists one record per CDR3 protein. The top ten hold approximately 2% of the sample, which has roughly 500,000 distinct CDR3 sequences, roughly 25% seen once. A few counts support this clonotype. This chain joins TRBV9 and TRBJ2-3, with a tentative D call TRBD2 (5 bases). Specimen: CD4+ T cells sorted from PBMCs, collected about 5 days after vaccination. This sequence originates from a man aged 45 to 65 who received an inactivated influenza vaccine. The DNA of the CDR3 is TGTGCCAGCAGCGTAGGAGGACTGCACGATACGCAGTATTTT. Its translation: CASSVGGLHDTQYF.